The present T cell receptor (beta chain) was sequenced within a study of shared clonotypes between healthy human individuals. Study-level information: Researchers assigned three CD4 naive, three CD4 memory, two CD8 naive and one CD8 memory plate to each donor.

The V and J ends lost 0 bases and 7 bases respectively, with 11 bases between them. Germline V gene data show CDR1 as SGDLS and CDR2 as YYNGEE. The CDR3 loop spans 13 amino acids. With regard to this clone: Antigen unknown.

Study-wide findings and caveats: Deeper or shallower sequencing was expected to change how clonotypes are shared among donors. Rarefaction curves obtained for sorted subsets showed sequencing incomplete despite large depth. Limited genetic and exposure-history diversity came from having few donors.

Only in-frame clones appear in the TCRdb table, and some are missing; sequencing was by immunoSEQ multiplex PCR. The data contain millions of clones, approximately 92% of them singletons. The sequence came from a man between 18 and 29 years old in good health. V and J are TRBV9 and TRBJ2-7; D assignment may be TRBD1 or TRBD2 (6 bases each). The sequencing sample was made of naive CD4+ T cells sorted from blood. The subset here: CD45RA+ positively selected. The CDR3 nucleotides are TGTGCCAGCAGCGTAGACAGGGCGGGAGAGCAGTACTTC. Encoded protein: CASSVDRAGEQYF.